Presented here are 14 T cell receptor beta chains from one specimen sequenced in a study of shared clonotypes between healthy human individuals. Profiling relied on immunoSEQ multiplex PCR, and the TCRdb table lists in-frame clones only, not all of them. Among approximately 2.3 million clones listed, more than 80% were seen once. Input material: naive CD4+ T cells from PBMCs. Subset in this sample: CD45RA+ positively selected. The receptors were sampled from a man younger than 35 in good health. Some clones in this sample may be carry-over from other donors' samples.

The rearrangement joins TRBV19 to TRBJ1-5, with D unresolved. The CDR3 length is 15 residues. Germline CDR1 and CDR2: LNHDA and SQIVND (reference sequence). The ends were cut back, 3 bases at V and 3 bases at J, with 12 bases in the middle. CDR3 loop: CASSIVAGLNQPQHF. The DNA for the CDR3 is TGTGCCAGTAGTATCGTAGCTGGGCTCAATCAGCCCCAGCATTTT.

The genes are TRBV5-5 and TRBJ1-2; tentatively, D is TRBD1 (5 bases). Germline CDR1 is SGHKS and CDR2 is YYEKEE (reference sequence). V gave up 5 bases and J gave up 12 bases, with 20 bases separating them. The CDR3 runs 13 residues. The CDR3 sequence: CASSSGVGTPDTF. DNA for the CDR3: TGTGCCAGCAGTTCGGGGGTCGGGACCCCAGACACCTTC.

The table lists this clone with a count of one. The chain couples TRBV6-5 to TRBJ1-4, with 8 bases matching TRBD1. Losses at the gene ends were 6 bases for V and 3 bases for J; bases not matched to a gene: 6. The CDR3 consists of 15 residues. Per the germline V gene, CDR1 is MNHEY and CDR2 is SVGAGI. The CDR3 DNA reads TGTGCCAGCAGCCGCTGGACAGGGTCTAATGAAAAACTGTTTTTT. Amino acid sequence: CASSRWTGSNEKLFF.

V gene TRBV5-1 combines with J gene TRBJ2-7, with D hard to call. V lost 1 base, J lost 2 bases, and 10 bases lay in between. The CDR3 is made up of 14 amino acids. Germline assignment: CDR1 SGHRS and CDR2 YFSETQ. The CDR3 reads CASSLLGYTYEQYF. The CDR3, as DNA: TGCGCCAGCAGCTTGCTGGGTTATACCTACGAGCAGTACTTC.

Note on this clone: In the same sample, other DNA sequences code for this CDR3. The J gene is TRBJ2-2, the V gene TRBV9; 11 bases map to TRBD2. With 2 bases clipped from V and 5 bases from J, the junction kept 5 bases outside the gene matches. Germline lookup yields CDR1 SGDLS and CDR2 YYNGEE. CDR3 size: 16 residues. The CDR3 sequence is CASSVGLAVNTGELFF. CDR3 bases: TGTGCCAGCAGCGTGGGACTAGCGGTTAATACCGGGGAGCTGTTTTTT.

The V call is TRBV7-2, the J call TRBJ1-3; D is unclear. CDR1 and CDR2 from the germline V gene are SGHTA and FQGNSA. Trimming took off 5 bases at V and 8 bases at J, with 10 bases between the two ends. This CDR3 has 12 amino acids. The CDR3 bases are TGTGCCAGCAGCGGAGCCCGCCACACCATATATTTT. It is translated as CASSGARHTIYF.

This clone was observed once. V and J are TRBV7-6 and TRBJ2-2; 9 bases line up with TRBD2. The CDR3 loop spans 17 amino acids. J gave up 6 bases and V 3 bases, and 11 bases lay outside the gene matches. Germline V gives CDR1 SGHVS, CDR2 FNYEAQ. CDR3 residues: CASSFTSIAGVSGELFF. The CDR3, as DNA: TGTGCCAGCAGCTTTACCTCGATAGCGGGAGTATCCGGGGAGCTGTTTTTT.

V usage is TRBV7-9 and J usage is TRBJ2-3; 7 bases align to TRBD1. CDR3 size: 16 residues. CDR1 is SEHNR, CDR2 FQNEAQ, per germline (reference sequence). The V and J ends lost 6 bases and 4 bases, in that order; junction bases with no gene match: 13. The CDR3, as DNA: TGTGCCAGCAGATCCACAGGGGTTTTAATCGCAGATACGCAGTATTTT. This codes for CASRSTGVLIADTQYF.

This chain uses TRBV6-1 with TRBJ1-1; D remains ambiguous. This CDR3 spans 13 amino acids. Trimming shortened V by 2 bases and J by 4 bases, and 8 bases separated the two germline ends. Germline CDR1 and CDR2: MNHNS and SASEGT. The CDR3 sequence: CASSERRLTEAFF. The CDR3, as DNA: TGTGCCAGCAGTGAACGTCGGCTCACTGAAGCTTTCTTT.

J is TRBJ2-1 and V is TRBV6-1; 10 bases match TRBD2. Germline V gene data show CDR1 as MNHNS and CDR2 as SASEGT. The ends lost 0 bases at V and 8 bases at J; junction bases unmatched: 4. The CDR3 is 15 amino acids. The chain's CDR3 is CASSEAVAGGYEQFF. In nucleotides, the CDR3 is TGTGCCAGCAGTGAAGCTGTAGCGGGAGGCTATGAGCAGTTCTTC.

The J gene is TRBJ2-3, the V gene TRBV29-1; D unresolved. The CDR3 runs to 14 residues. Trimming cost V 7 bases and J 0 bases, with 14 bases left between them. Germline loops: CDR1 SQVTM, CDR2 ANQGSEA. The CDR3 sequence is CSAVGVASTDTQYF. DNA of the CDR3: TGCAGCGCCGTCGGAGTCGCTAGCACAGATACGCAGTATTTT.

V and J are TRBV7-9 and TRBJ2-3; a weak D match, TRBD2 (5 bases). From germline, CDR1 is SEHNR and CDR2 FQNEAQ (reference sequence). The CDR3 consists of 14 residues. The germline V and J ends were trimmed by 5 bases and 0 bases, with 9 bases remaining between them. The CDR3 bases are TGTGCCAGCAGCACTTGGACTAGCACAGATACGCAGTATTTT. It encodes CASSTWTSTDTQYF.

This chain links TRBV9 with TRBJ2-5; 9 positions match TRBD2. The V and J ends lost 0 bases and 4 bases, in that order; junction bases with no gene match: 10. The CDR3 extends over 17 amino acids. Germline V CDR1 and CDR2: SGDLS, YYNGEE. CDR3: CASSVAAGGRAPETQYF. In DNA form, the CDR3 reads TGTGCCAGCAGCGTAGCAGCGGGCGGGAGGGCCCCAGAGACCCAGTACTTC.

The chain joins TRBV25-1 to TRBJ2-7; D is unresolved. Germline assignment: CDR1 MGHDK and CDR2 SYGVNS. The CDR3 runs 15 residues. V lost 5 bases to trimming and J lost 6 bases, with 20 bases between them. CDR3 loop: CASSHGSHLTGEQYF. Here the CDR3 DNA reads TGTGCCAGCAGTCACGGGTCCCACCTCACCGGCGAGCAGTACTTC.